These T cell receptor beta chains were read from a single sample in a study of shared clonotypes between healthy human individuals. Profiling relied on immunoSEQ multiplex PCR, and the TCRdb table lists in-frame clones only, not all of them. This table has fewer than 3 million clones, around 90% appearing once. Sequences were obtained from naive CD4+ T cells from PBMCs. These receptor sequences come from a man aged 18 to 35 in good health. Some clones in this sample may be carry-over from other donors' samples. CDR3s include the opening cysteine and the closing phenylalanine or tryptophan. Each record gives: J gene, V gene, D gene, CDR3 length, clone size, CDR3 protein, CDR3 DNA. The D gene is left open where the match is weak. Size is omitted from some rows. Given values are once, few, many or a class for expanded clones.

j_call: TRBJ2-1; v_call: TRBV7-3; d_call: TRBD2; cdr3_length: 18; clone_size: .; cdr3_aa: CASSPGLAGDGRVNEQFF; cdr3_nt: TGTGCCAGCAGCCCGGGACTAGCGGGAGATGGGAGGGTTAATGAGCAGTTCTTC
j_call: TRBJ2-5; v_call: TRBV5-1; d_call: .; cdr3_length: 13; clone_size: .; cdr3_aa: CASIPGPGETQYF; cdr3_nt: TGCGCCAGCATCCCGGGCCCTGGGGAGACCCAGTACTTC
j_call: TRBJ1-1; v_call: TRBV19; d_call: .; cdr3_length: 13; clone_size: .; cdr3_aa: CASSRPGGPEAFF; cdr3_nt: TGTGCCAGTAGTAGGCCGGGGGGCCCAGAAGCTTTCTTT
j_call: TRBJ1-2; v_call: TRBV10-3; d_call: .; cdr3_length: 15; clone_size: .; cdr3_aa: CAISESVTAGNGYTF; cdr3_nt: TGTGCCATCAGTGAGTCCGTCACGGCAGGGAATGGCTACACCTTC
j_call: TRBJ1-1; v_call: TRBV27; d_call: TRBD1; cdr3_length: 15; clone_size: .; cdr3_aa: CASSLSRPGGGEAFF; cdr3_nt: TGTGCCAGCAGTTTATCGCGCCCAGGGGGAGGAGAAGCTTTCTTT
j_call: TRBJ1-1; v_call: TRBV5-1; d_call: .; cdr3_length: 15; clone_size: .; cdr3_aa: CASSLAGPEDTEAFF; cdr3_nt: TGCGCCAGCAGCTTGGCCGGACCTGAGGACACTGAAGCTTTCTTT
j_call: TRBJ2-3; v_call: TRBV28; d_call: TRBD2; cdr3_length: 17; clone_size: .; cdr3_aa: CASSFPLAGGPTDTQYF; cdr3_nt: TGTGCCAGCAGTTTTCCTCTAGCGGGAGGACCCACAGATACGCAGTATTTT
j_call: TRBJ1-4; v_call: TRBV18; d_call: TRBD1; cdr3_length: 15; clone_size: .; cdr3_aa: CASSLKQGANEKLFF; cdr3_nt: TGTGCCAGCTCGCTGAAACAGGGGGCGAATGAAAAACTGTTTTTT
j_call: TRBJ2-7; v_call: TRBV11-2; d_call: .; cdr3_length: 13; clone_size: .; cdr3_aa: CASSLRVNYEQYF; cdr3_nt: TGTGCCAGCAGCTTAAGGGTCAACTACGAGCAGTACTTC
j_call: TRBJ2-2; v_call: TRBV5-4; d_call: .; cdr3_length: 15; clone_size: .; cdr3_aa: CASSFISTNTGELFF; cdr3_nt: TGTGCCAGCAGCTTTATTAGCACGAACACCGGGGAGCTGTTTTTT
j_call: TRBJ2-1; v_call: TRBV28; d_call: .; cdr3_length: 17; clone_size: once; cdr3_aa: CASHEGLWAGSDNEQFF; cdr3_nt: TGTGCCAGCCATGAGGGGCTTTGGGCGGGATCGGACAATGAGCAGTTCTTC
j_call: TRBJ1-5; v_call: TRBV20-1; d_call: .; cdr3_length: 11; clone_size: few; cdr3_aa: CSATRQGPQHF; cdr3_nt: TGCAGTGCTACGCGTCAGGGGCCCCAGCATTTT
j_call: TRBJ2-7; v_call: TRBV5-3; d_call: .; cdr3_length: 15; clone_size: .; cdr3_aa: CASSLAGTEDREQYF; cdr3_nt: TGTGCCAGCAGCTTGGCGGGGACCGAGGACAGAGAGCAGTACTTC
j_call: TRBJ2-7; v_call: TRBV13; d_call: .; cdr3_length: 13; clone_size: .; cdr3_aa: CAVRQAGAREQYF; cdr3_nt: TGTGCCGTCAGACAGGCGGGAGCTCGCGAGCAGTACTTC
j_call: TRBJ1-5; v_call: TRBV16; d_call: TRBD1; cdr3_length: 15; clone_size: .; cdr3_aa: CASSQGVQGGQPQHF; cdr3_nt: TGTGCCAGCAGCCAAGGGGTGCAGGGGGGTCAGCCCCAGCATTTT
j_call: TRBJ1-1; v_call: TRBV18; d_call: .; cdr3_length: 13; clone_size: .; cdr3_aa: CASSPGVNTEAFF; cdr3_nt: TGTGCCAGCTCACCCGGGGTTAACACTGAAGCTTTCTTT
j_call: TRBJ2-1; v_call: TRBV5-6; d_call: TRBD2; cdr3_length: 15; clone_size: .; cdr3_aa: CASSQSGRRHNEQFF; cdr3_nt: TGTGCCAGCAGTCAGAGCGGGAGGAGGCATAATGAGCAGTTCTTC
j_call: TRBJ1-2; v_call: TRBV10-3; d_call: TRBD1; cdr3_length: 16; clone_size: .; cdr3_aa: CAIRISGTGNNYGYTF; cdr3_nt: TGTGCCATCAGGATTTCCGGGACAGGGAATAACTATGGCTACACCTTC
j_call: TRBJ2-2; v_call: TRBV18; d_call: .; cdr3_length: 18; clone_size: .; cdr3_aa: CASSPPLGLAAGTGELFF; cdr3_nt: TGTGCCAGCTCACCACCCCTTGGGTTAGCGGCTGGCACCGGGGAGCTGTTTTTT
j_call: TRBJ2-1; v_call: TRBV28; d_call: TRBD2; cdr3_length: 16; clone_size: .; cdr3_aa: CATDPPGLAGYNEQFF; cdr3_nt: TGTGCCACCGACCCCCCAGGACTAGCGGGCTACAATGAGCAGTTCTTC
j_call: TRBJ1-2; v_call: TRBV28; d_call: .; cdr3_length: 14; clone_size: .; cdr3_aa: CASSLRQLSYGYTF; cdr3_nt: TGTGCCAGCAGTTTACGACAGCTTAGCTATGGCTACACCTTC
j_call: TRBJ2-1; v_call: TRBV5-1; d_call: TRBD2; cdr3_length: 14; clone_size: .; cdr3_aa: CASSLSAGGYEQFF; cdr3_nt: TGCGCCAGCAGCTTGTCAGCGGGAGGATATGAGCAGTTCTTC